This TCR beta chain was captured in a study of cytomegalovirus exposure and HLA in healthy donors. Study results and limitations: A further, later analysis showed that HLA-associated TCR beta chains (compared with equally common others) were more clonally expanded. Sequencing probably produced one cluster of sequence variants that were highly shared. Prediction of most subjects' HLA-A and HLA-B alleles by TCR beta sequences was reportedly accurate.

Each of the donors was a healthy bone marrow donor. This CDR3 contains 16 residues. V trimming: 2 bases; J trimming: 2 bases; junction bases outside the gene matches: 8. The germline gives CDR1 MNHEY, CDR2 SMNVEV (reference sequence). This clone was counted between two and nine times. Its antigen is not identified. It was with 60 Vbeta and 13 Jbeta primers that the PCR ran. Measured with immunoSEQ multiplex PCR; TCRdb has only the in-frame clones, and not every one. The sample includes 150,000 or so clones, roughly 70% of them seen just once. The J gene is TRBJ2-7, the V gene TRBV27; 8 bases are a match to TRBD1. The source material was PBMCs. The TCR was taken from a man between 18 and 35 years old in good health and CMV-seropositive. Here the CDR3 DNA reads TGTGCCAGCAGTTTAACACCGGGACAGGCTACCTACGAGCAGTACTTC. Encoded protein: CASSLTPGQATYEQYF.